These T cell receptor beta chains were read from a single sample in a study of blood T cell repertoires in COVID-19. The protocol was immunoSEQ multiplex PCR, while the TCRdb copy is restricted to in-frame clones and leaves out a portion. The data contain over 150,000 clones, approximately 86% of them singletons. Sequencing was performed on peripheral blood. The receptors were sampled from a man aged 80 or over with COVID-19, enrolled during active disease. Each CDR3 is given with its conserved first and last residue. The order of the fields is D gene, clone size, V gene, J gene, CDR3 DNA, CDR3 protein. The D gene is left open where the match is weak. Part of the rows lack a size; the others show once, few, many or a class for expanded clones.

D: -; size: -; V: TRBV5-4; J: TRBJ1-1; DNA: TGTGCCAGCAGTCATATTGCAGGGAGGACTGAAGCTTTCTTT; CDR3: CASSHIAGRTEAFF
D: TRBD2; size: -; V: TRBV6-5; J: TRBJ2-5; DNA: TGTGCCACCTCACTAGCGGGGGCCCTTCAAGAGACCCAGTACTTC; CDR3: CATSLAGALQETQYF
D: TRBD1; size: -; V: TRBV19; J: TRBJ1-4; DNA: TGTGCCAGTAGTACCCGACAGGGAGGCTTAACTAATGAAAAACTGTTTTTT; CDR3: CASSTRQGGLTNEKLFF
D: -; size: once; V: TRBV19; J: TRBJ2-7; DNA: TGTGCCAGTAGTGCCCTGGAAGGCGGTCGAACCTACGAGCAGTACTTC; CDR3: CASSALEGGRTYEQYF
D: TRBD1; size: -; V: TRBV6-1; J: TRBJ1-2; DNA: TGTGCCAGCAGTGAACCGGGACAGGGGGCGAGGGGCTACACCTTC; CDR3: CASSEPGQGARGYTF
D: -; size: once; V: TRBV5-6; J: TRBJ1-2; DNA: TGTGCCAGCAGCTTGGGCGGGGTTTGGGTCGGCTACACCTTC; CDR3: CASSLGGVWVGYTF
D: -; size: -; V: TRBV12-3/TRBV12-4; J: TRBJ1-2; DNA: TGTGCCAGCAGTTTGTTAGCTAACTATGGCTACACCTTC; CDR3: CASSLLANYGYTF
D: -; size: -; V: TRBV29-1; J: TRBJ1-1; DNA: TGCAGCACCTGGACAGTCCGAGGGGACACTGAAGCTTTCTTT; CDR3: CSTWTVRGDTEAFF
D: -; size: -; V: TRBV27; J: TRBJ2-6; DNA: TGTGCCAGCAGTTTCGTCAGCAGGCCCTCTGGGGCCAACGTCCTGACTTTC; CDR3: CASSFVSRPSGANVLTF
D: -; size: -; V: TRBV5-6; J: TRBJ1-5; DNA: TGTGCCAGCAGCTTGAGACGACAGAGTCAGCCCCAGCATTTT; CDR3: CASSLRRQSQPQHF
D: TRBD1; size: -; V: TRBV4-2; J: TRBJ2-2; DNA: TGTGCCAGCAGCCAAGTGATGAGGGGGCGGTCCGGGGAGCTGTTTTTT; CDR3: CASSQVMRGRSGELFF
D: TRBD1; size: -; V: TRBV9; J: TRBJ1-1; DNA: TGTGCCAGCAGCCCCGGGACAGGGGGCAGGATGCACACTGAAGCTTTCTTT; CDR3: CASSPGTGGRMHTEAFF
D: TRBD1; size: -; V: TRBV5-5; J: TRBJ1-6; DNA: TGTGCCAGCAGCTTGGGACAGGGGGCTTCACCCCTCCACTTT; CDR3: CASSLGQGASPLHF
D: -; size: few; V: TRBV5-1; J: TRBJ2-5; DNA: TGCGCCAGCAGCTTGGAGGGGGAAGAGACCCAGTACTTC; CDR3: CASSLEGEETQYF
D: TRBD1; size: -; V: TRBV2; J: TRBJ2-2; DNA: TGTGCCAGCAGCCGGGACAGGGATACCGGGGAGCTGTTTTTT; CDR3: CASSRDRDTGELFF
D: -; size: -; V: TRBV6-1; J: TRBJ2-3; DNA: TGTGCCAGCAGTGACCAACTAAGGGGGGGAACAGACGCCACAGATACGCAGTATTTT; CDR3: CASSDQLRGGTDATDTQYF
D: TRBD2; size: -; V: TRBV28; J: TRBJ2-5; DNA: TGTGCCAGCAGACCCCCCCCCGGGACTAGCGGACAAGAGACCCAGTACTTC; CDR3: CASRPPPGTSGQETQYF
D: -; size: -; V: TRBV28; J: TRBJ2-5; DNA: TGTGCCAGCAGTCTCCGGGACAGCAAAGGGAGGGAGACCCAGTACTTC; CDR3: CASSLRDSKGRETQYF
D: -; size: -; V: TRBV19; J: TRBJ1-2; DNA: TGTGCCAGTAGTATGCGGGAGGCAGGCGGCTACACCTTC; CDR3: CASSMREAGGYTF
D: -; size: -; V: TRBV29-1; J: TRBJ1-2; DNA: TGCAGCGCCAGCAGGGGTAGGGCCTATGGCTACACCTTC; CDR3: CSASRGRAYGYTF
D: TRBD1; size: once; V: TRBV19; J: TRBJ2-7; DNA: TGTGCCAGTAGTATAGAGGGACAGATAGGAGGATACGAGCAGTACTTC; CDR3: CASSIEGQIGGYEQYF
D: -; size: -; V: TRBV18; J: TRBJ1-3; DNA: TGTGCCAGCTCACTCAACGAGGGCTCTGGAAACACCATATATTTT; CDR3: CASSLNEGSGNTIYF
D: TRBD1; size: -; V: TRBV5-4; J: TRBJ2-7; DNA: TGTGCCAGCAGCCCCCCCCCGGCGGGGACAGGAGAGCAGTACTTC; CDR3: CASSPPPAGTGEQYF
D: TRBD2; size: -; V: TRBV7-2; J: TRBJ2-1; DNA: TGTGCCAGCAGCTTTCTGTCGGCGGGGGGGCTGGGTGAGCAGTTCTTC; CDR3: CASSFLSAGGLGEQFF
D: -; size: -; V: TRBV28; J: TRBJ1-2; DNA: TGTGCCAGCGGAGGTGGAGTGAACTATGGCTACACCTTC; CDR3: CASGGGVNYGYTF
D: -; size: -; V: TRBV20-1; J: TRBJ1-2; DNA: TGCAGTGCTAGTGCACAGGGTGGTTATGGCTACACCTTC; CDR3: CSASAQGGYGYTF
D: TRBD1; size: -; V: TRBV5-1; J: TRBJ1-2; DNA: TGCGCCAGCAGCTTAACAGACAGGGGGCTGAATGGCTACACCTTC; CDR3: CASSLTDRGLNGYTF
D: TRBD2; size: -; V: TRBV9; J: TRBJ2-1; DNA: TGTGCCAGCAGCGTAGGCCCGGGACTAGCGGGGTTTCGATACAATGAGCAGTTCTTC; CDR3: CASSVGPGLAGFRYNEQFF
D: -; size: once; V: TRBV10-2; J: TRBJ1-5; DNA: TGCGCCAGCAGTGTTGGGGGGATGCAGCCCCAGCATTTT; CDR3: CASSVGGMQPQHF
D: TRBD1; size: -; V: TRBV16; J: TRBJ1-1; DNA: TGTGCCAGCAGCCAATCCCGGACAGGGGGTTTGGCTTTCTTT; CDR3: CASSQSRTGGLAFF
D: TRBD1; size: few; V: TRBV9; J: TRBJ1-3; DNA: TGTGCCAGCAGCGTAACCCTCAGGACAGGGATGAACACCATATATTTT; CDR3: CASSVTLRTGMNTIYF
D: -; size: few; V: TRBV5-7; J: TRBJ2-3; DNA: TGTGCCAGCAGCCCCTCGCGGGGCACAGATACGCAGTATTTT; CDR3: CASSPSRGTDTQYF
D: -; size: -; V: TRBV3-1/TRBV3-2; J: TRBJ2-5; DNA: TGTGCCAGCAGCCAAACCGGGGGGCCCCAAGAGACCCAGTACTTC; CDR3: CASSQTGGPQETQYF
D: TRBD1; size: few; V: TRBV28; J: TRBJ1-6; DNA: TGTGCCAGCAGGTCAACAGGGGGTTCACCCCTCCACTTT; CDR3: CASRSTGGSPLHF
D: -; size: -; V: TRBV7-2; J: TRBJ1-2; DNA: TGTGCCAGCAGCCCAGTCGGGGGTCGCGATTATGGCTACACCTTC; CDR3: CASSPVGGRDYGYTF
D: -; size: -; V: TRBV12-1; J: TRBJ2-7; DNA: TGTGCCAGCAGCTTCCCCTCAGGATCCTACGAGCAGTACTTC; CDR3: CASSFPSGSYEQYF
D: -; size: -; V: TRBV3-1/TRBV3-2; J: TRBJ2-2; DNA: TGTGCCAGCAGCCAAGATTGGCAGGCGAACACCGGGGAGCTGTTTTTT; CDR3: CASSQDWQANTGELFF
D: -; size: -; V: TRBV9; J: TRBJ1-6; DNA: TGTGCCAGCAGCGTAAGCCCCTATAATTCACCCCTCCACTTT; CDR3: CASSVSPYNSPLHF
D: -; size: -; V: TRBV5-1; J: TRBJ2-7; DNA: TGCGCCAGCAGCTTGGCCATGGCGGACGAGCAGTACTTC; CDR3: CASSLAMADEQYF
D: TRBD1; size: -; V: TRBV6-5; J: TRBJ1-6; DNA: TGTGCCAGCAGTTACAGGGGGCCGAATTCACCCCTCCACTTT; CDR3: CASSYRGPNSPLHF
D: -; size: -; V: TRBV25-1; J: TRBJ1-6; DNA: TGTGCCAGCAGTGGGGGCCGATGGGGGGTACTTTCACCCCTCCACTTT; CDR3: CASSGGRWGVLSPLHF
D: TRBD2; size: -; V: TRBV5-1; J: TRBJ2-3; DNA: TGCGCCAGCAGATACACGGGACTAGCGGCAGATACGCAGTATTTT; CDR3: CASRYTGLAADTQYF
D: TRBD1; size: once; V: TRBV9; J: TRBJ2-3; DNA: TGTGCCAGCAGCGTAGGGACAGGGGGAGATACGCAGTATTTT; CDR3: CASSVGTGGDTQYF
D: -; size: -; V: TRBV6-5; J: TRBJ1-2; DNA: TGTGCCAGCAGGGGAGGGGCGGGGGGCTACACCTTC; CDR3: CASRGGAGGYTF
D: TRBD2; size: -; V: TRBV4-3; J: TRBJ2-5; DNA: TGCGCCAGCAGCCAAGCGGGGGGGATGGAGACCCAGTACTTC; CDR3: CASSQAGGMETQYF
D: -; size: once; V: TRBV5-4; J: TRBJ1-2; DNA: TGTGCCAGCAGCTTGGACTTAGCTAACTATGGCTACACCTTC; CDR3: CASSLDLANYGYTF
D: TRBD1; size: -; V: TRBV7-2; J: TRBJ1-6; DNA: TGTGCCAGCAGCTCCCGGGACAGGGACCTTAATTCACCCCTCCACTTT; CDR3: CASSSRDRDLNSPLHF
D: -; size: -; V: TRBV19; J: TRBJ1-6; DNA: TGTGCCAGTAGTATAGCCAGCACACAGAATTCACCCCTCCACTTT; CDR3: CASSIASTQNSPLHF
D: -; size: -; V: TRBV6-6; J: TRBJ1-2; DNA: TGTGCCAGCTGGCTGACAGCCCTATACGGCTACACCTTC; CDR3: CASWLTALYGYTF
D: -; size: -; V: TRBV7-9; J: TRBJ1-1; DNA: TGTGCCACCTTGTGGGGGGGACTGAACACTGAAGCTTTCTTT; CDR3: CATLWGGLNTEAFF
D: TRBD2; size: -; V: TRBV7-2; J: TRBJ2-4; DNA: TGTGCCAGCAGCACTCTAGCGGGCATTCAGTACTTC; CDR3: CASSTLAGIQYF
D: -; size: -; V: TRBV19; J: TRBJ2-7; DNA: TGTGCCAGTAGTCCCGACAGCTCCTACGAGCAGTACTTC; CDR3: CASSPDSSYEQYF
D: TRBD1; size: once; V: TRBV5-1; J: TRBJ2-7; DNA: TGCGCCAGCAGCTCCGAACAGGGGGCGCACGGCGAGCAGTACTTC; CDR3: CASSSEQGAHGEQYF
D: TRBD1; size: -; V: TRBV7-9; J: TRBJ2-3; DNA: TGTGCCAGCAGCGTATTCGGACAGGGCGGCACAGATACGCAGTATTTT; CDR3: CASSVFGQGGTDTQYF